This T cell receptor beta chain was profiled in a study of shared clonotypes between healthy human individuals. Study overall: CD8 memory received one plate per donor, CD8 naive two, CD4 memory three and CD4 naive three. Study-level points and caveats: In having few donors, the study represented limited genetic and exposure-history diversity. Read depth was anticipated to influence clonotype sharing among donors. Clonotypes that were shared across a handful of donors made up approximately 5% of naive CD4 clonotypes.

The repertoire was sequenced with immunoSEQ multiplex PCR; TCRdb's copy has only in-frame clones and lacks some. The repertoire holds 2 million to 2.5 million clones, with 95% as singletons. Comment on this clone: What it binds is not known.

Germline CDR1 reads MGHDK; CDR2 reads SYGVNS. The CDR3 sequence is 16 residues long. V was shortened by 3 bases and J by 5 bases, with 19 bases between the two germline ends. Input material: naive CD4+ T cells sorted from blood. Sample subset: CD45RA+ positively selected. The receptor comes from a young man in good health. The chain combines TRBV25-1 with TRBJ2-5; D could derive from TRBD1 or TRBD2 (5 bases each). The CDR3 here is CASSDFSRDVAETQYF. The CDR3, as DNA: TGTGCCAGCAGTGATTTCTCCCGGGACGTCGCGGAGACCCAGTACTTC. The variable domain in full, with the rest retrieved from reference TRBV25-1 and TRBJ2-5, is EADIYQTPRYLVIGTGKKITLECSQTMGHDKMYWYQQDPGMELHLIHYSYGVNSTEKGDLSSESTVSRIRTEHFPLTLESARPSHTSQYLCASSDFSRDVAETQYFGPGTRLLVL.